Listed here is a single TCR beta chain. Trimming removed 5 bases at V and 10 bases at J, with 12 bases between. The germline V gene encodes CDR1 MNHEY and CDR2 SVGEGT. The CDR3 sequence is 12 residues long. Original handling: Reference gene primer amplification in the assay estimated nucleated cell counts. Method: immunoSEQ multiplex PCR; TCRdb's copy keeps in-frame clones and lacks some. V and J calls and clone size follow that table, whereas D and trimming were derived from the DNA. The sample shows 53,000 or so clones, less than 80% of them seen only once. The data derive from a study of blood T cell repertoires in COVID-19.

J is TRBJ2-1 and V is TRBV6-2 or TRBV6-3; tentatively, D is TRBD2 (5 bases). This sequence originates from a man aged 60 to 69 with acute or convalescent COVID-19. The sequenced material came from peripheral blood. The CDR3: CASSPDLVEQFF. The CDR3 nucleotides read TGTGCCAGCAGTCCGGACTTGGTGGAGCAGTTCTTC.